This T cell receptor (beta chain) was captured by sequencing in a study of patients and donors after allogeneic stem cell transplantation. In this sample, this clonotype turned up a few times. Via MiXCR, TCRdb re-called the RT-PCR reads, giving one row per CDR3 protein. The repertoire consists of roughly 960,000 distinct CDR3 sequences, with about a sixth occurring once and the leading ten covering 5% to 6.5%. The CDR3 sequence is 19 residues long. The germline V gene encodes CDR1 KGHSH and CDR2 LQKENI. The ends were cut back, 2 bases at V and 0 bases at J, with 17 bases in the middle. The source is a human donor who was either an allogeneic HSCT recipient or a stem cell or donor lymphocyte infusion donor (not recorded which). It is not recorded whose cells these are; they may come from a transplant donor. Sequenced material: blood, either unsorted or a sorted T cell fraction (not recorded which). The V and J genes are TRBV18 and TRBJ1-6; TRBD1 might be the D (5 bases). The CDR3 loop reads CASSPYRDSGSSYNSPLHF. The CDR3 coding sequence is TGTGCCAGCTCACCATACCGGGACTCAGGGAGCTCCTATAATTCACCCCTCCACTTT.